The 31 T cell receptor beta chains reported below all come from one sample, sequenced in a study of blood T cells in healthy people across ages. Together with a sample-barcoded 5' primer, a J-beta primer mix was included in a second PCR lasting roughly 6 to 12 cycles. TCRdb used MiXCR to reprocess the 5' RACE reads, holding one entry per CDR3 protein. The table lists nearly 1 million distinct CDR3 sequences, roughly 51% of them singletons. Specimen: blood. These receptors all come from a woman aged 55-75 years in good health.

In its sample, this clonotype was seen a few times. The chain links TRBV6-2 or TRBV6-3 to TRBJ2-1; 8 positions agree with TRBD2. There are 12 residues in the CDR3. CDR1 and CDR2 from the germline V gene are MNHEY and SVGEGT. The trim removed 7 bases at V and 8 bases at J, leaving 4 bases unmatched. The CDR3 nucleotides are TGTGCCAGCAAGGGACTAGTCTATGAGCAGTTCTTC. Its translation: CASKGLVYEQFF.

This clonotype was seen more than once but under ten times. The genes are TRBV6-5 and TRBJ1-1; D remains unclear. There are 15 residues in the CDR3. With 0 bases removed from V and 1 base from J, the gap between germline ends came to 9 bases. Germline V gives CDR1 MNHEY, CDR2 SVGAGI. The DNA of the CDR3 is TGTGCCAGCAGTTACTCGGGTCCAGGGAACACTGAAGCTTTCTTT. Protein sequence: CASSYSGPGNTEAFF.

J is TRBJ2-3 and V is TRBV20-1, with 12 bases that match TRBD2. The CDR3 spans 16 residues. Germline CDR1 is DFQATT and CDR2 is SNEGSKA (reference sequence). The J segment lost 13 bases and the V segment lost 1 base, leaving 15 bases of the junction unmatched. CDR3 nucleotides: TGCAGTGCTAGAGGGGGACTAGCGGGCACATTCCAGAGGGAGTATTTT. Its protein product is CSARGGLAGTFQREYF.

This chain connects TRBV7-9 to TRBJ1-5, with unresolved D. Germline CDR1 reads SEHNR; CDR2 reads FQNEAQ (reference sequence). The V and J ends lost 5 bases and 5 bases respectively, with 10 bases between them. This CDR3 comprises 13 residues. The CDR3 spells CASSPGVYQPQHF. The CDR3 nucleotides read TGTGCCAGCAGCCCCGGCGTCTATCAGCCCCAGCATTTT. Full variable domain (outside the CDR3, taken from reference TRBV7-9 and TRBJ1-5): DTGVSQNPRHKITKRGQNVTFRCDPISEHNRLYWYRQTLGQGPEFLTYFQNEAQLEKSRLLSDRFSAERPKGSFSTLEIQRTEQGDSAMYLCASSPGVYQPQHFGDGTRLSIL.

Comments on this clonotype: One end of the junction fails to match germline, which may point to a read error. The chain is built from TRBV5-1 and TRBJ2-5, with 9 bases that match TRBD2. The CDR3 runs to 15 residues. Germline-derived CDR1 and CDR2 are SGHRS and YFSETQ. In DNA, the CDR3 is TGCGCCAGCGGCTTGGGACTAGCCATCGGAGAGACCCAGTACTTC. It encodes CASGLGLAIGETQYF.

This clonotype turned up a few times. The rearrangement uses TRBV5-1 and TRBJ2-5, with unresolved D. Trimming stripped 3 bases from V and 2 bases from J, with 11 bases between. The CDR3 spans 14 residues. CDR1 SGHRS and CDR2 YFSETQ come from the germline V gene. The CDR3 reads CASSSAAIQETQYF. The CDR3 DNA is TGCGCCAGCAGCTCAGCAGCGATTCAAGAGACCCAGTACTTC.

V gene TRBV3-1 combines with J gene TRBJ2-1; the match to TRBD2 covers 9 bases. This CDR3 has 16 amino acids. V lost 2 bases and J lost 5; bases outside the gene matches: 7. Germline CDR1 reads LGHDT; CDR2 reads YNNKEL (reference sequence). The CDR3 is CASSQRGLATHNEQFF. In nucleotides, the CDR3 is TGTGCCAGCAGCCAACGGGGACTAGCAACCCACAATGAGCAGTTCTTC.

The rearrangement joins TRBV6-4 to TRBJ1-1, with 9 bases matching TRBD1. CDR3 length: 13 amino acids. The germline CDR1 and CDR2 sequences are MRHNA and SNTAGT. With V trimmed by 6 bases and J by 4 bases, 3 bases remained unmatched. CDR3 in DNA: TGTGCCAGCAGAGGGACAGGGCGCACTGAAGCTTTCTTT. Amino acids: CASRGTGRTEAFF.

This clonotype has more than one count but fewer than ten. The CDR3 loop is CSAREEGLVDTQYF. CDR3 DNA sequence: TGCAGTGCTAGAGAGGAGGGACTAGTCGATACGCAGTATTTT. The rearrangement links TRBV20-1 to TRBJ2-3; 8 positions match TRBD2. The CDR3 is 14 residues long. V was clipped by 0 bases and J by 6 bases; unmatched bases: 5. Germline CDR1 and CDR2: DFQATT and SNEGSKA (reference sequence).

The chain couples TRBV20-1 to TRBJ2-4; 8 positions agree with TRBD2. The DNA end lines up better with TRBJ2-7; the J call may be wrong. Looked up from germline, CDR1 is DFQATT and CDR2 is SNEGSKA (reference sequence). The CDR3 consists of 14 residues. The CDR3 coding sequence is TGCAGTGCTAGACCCGGGAGGGGCGGGTACGAGCAGTACTTC. Translation: CSARPGRGGYEQYF.

A few counts support this clonotype. The chain uses TRBV20-1 and TRBJ2-7; 9 bases fit TRBD1. The CDR3 is 13 amino acids. V shed 7 bases, J shed 5 bases, and the junction held 9 bases outside the gene matches. CDR1 is DFQATT, CDR2 SNEGSKA, per germline (reference sequence). The CDR3 spells CSVEDRGSDEQYF. The CDR3 nucleotides read TGCAGTGTCGAGGACAGGGGTTCGGACGAGCAGTACTTC.

The chain uses TRBV5-1 and TRBJ2-3; 7 nucleotides match TRBD2. Trimming took 0 bases from V and 2 from J; bases not matched to a gene: 6. This CDR3 has 16 amino acids. Germline CDR1 and CDR2: SGHRS and YFSETQ. The CDR3 DNA follows: TGCGCCAGCAGCTTGGGGTCGCTAGCGGACACAGATACGCAGTATTTT. Translated: CASSLGSLADTDTQYF.

This chain joins TRBV24-1 and TRBJ2-1; D is perhaps TRBD1 (6 bases). The CDR3 has 13 residues. Trimming removed 9 bases at V and 4 bases at J, with 12 bases between. The germline gives CDR1 KGHDR, CDR2 SFDVKD. The CDR3 protein is CATQEDSYNEQFF. For the CDR3, the DNA is TGTGCCACCCAAGAGGACAGTTACAATGAGCAGTTCTTC.

The chain joins TRBV19 to TRBJ2-5; maybe TRBD1 (6 bases). With the DNA end fitting TRBJ2-7 better, the J assignment may be wrong. The CDR3 spans 16 residues. The germline V gene encodes CDR1 LNHDA and CDR2 SQIVND (reference sequence). DNA for the CDR3: TGTGCCAGTAGTAACCTCGGGACAAGGGGATCCTACGAGCAGTACTTC. Protein product: CASSNLGTRGSYEQYF.

This clonotype was observed a few times. V is TRBV7-6 and J is TRBJ2-7; D is perhaps TRBD1 (6 bases). CDR1 is SGHVS, CDR2 FNYEAQ, per germline. The CDR3 has 14 amino acids. V lost 2 bases and J 1 base, leaving 9 bases between the germline ends. CDR3 amino acids: CASSLRGQSYEQYF. The CDR3 region has the DNA TGTGCCAGCAGCTTACGGGGACAATCCTACGAGCAGTACTTC.

The J gene is TRBJ2-4, the V gene TRBV14; no firm D call. The end of the DNA is better explained by TRBJ2-7, so the J call may be wrong. The CDR3 runs 14 residues. Per germline, CDR1 SGHDN and CDR2 FVKESK. CDR3: CASSQENRAYEQYF. CDR3 in DNA: TGTGCCAGCAGCCAAGAGAATAGGGCCTACGAGCAGTACTTC.

The V and J genes are TRBV29-1 and TRBJ1-1; D may be TRBD1 (6 bases). This CDR3 comprises 13 residues. V dropped 8 bases and J dropped 4 bases, with 17 bases sitting between them. Germline-derived CDR1 and CDR2 are SQVTM and ANQGSEA. CDR3 DNA sequence: TGCAGCCCCCAACAGACAGGACCCACTGAAGCTTTCTTT. Encoded protein: CSPQQTGPTEAFF.

The chain links TRBV20-1 to TRBJ2-3; D unclear. V was clipped by 6 bases and J by 0 bases, with 16 bases between them. The CDR3 spans 15 residues. CDR1 DFQATT and CDR2 SNEGSKA come from the germline V gene (reference sequence). This chain's CDR3 is CSASPPNGSTDTQYF. The CDR3 DNA follows: TGCAGTGCCTCCCCCCCGAACGGAAGCACAGATACGCAGTATTTT.

The rearrangement joins TRBV9 to TRBJ2-1, with a tentative D call TRBD2 (6 bases). From germline, CDR1 is SGDLS and CDR2 YYNGEE. The CDR3 runs to 16 residues. V lost 2 bases to trimming and J lost 9 bases, with 21 bases between them. DNA of the CDR3: TGTGCCAGCAGCGTGGTCTCCGGGACTGTACCCACTGAGCAGTTCTTC. This sequence encodes CASSVVSGTVPTEQFF. Complete variable domain (other parts from reference TRBV9 and TRBJ2-1): DSGVTQTPKHLITATGQRVTLRCSPRSGDLSVYWYQQSLDQGLQFLIQYYNGEERAKGNILERFSAQQFPDLHSELNLSSLELGDSALYFCASSVVSGTVPTEQFFGPGTRLTVL.

The gene calls are TRBV18 and TRBJ2-5, with TRBD2 identical over 7 bases. CDR1 and CDR2 (germline): KGHSH, LQKENI. This CDR3 comprises 15 residues. V shed 0 bases, J shed 5 bases, and the junction held 6 bases outside the gene matches. The DNA for the CDR3 is TGTGCCAGCTCACCACCGAACAGCGGGATGGAGACCCAGTACTTC. Protein sequence: CASSPPNSGMETQYF.

This clonotype was seen only once. This rearrangement joins TRBV7-2 to TRBJ1-2; TRBD1 aligns across 8 bases. CDR1 and CDR2 from the germline V gene are SGHTA and FQGNSA. V shed 6 bases, J shed 2 bases, and the junction held 5 bases outside the gene matches. The CDR3 extends over 14 amino acids. As DNA, the CDR3 is TGTGCCAGCAGGGCGGGGGACAGGAACTATGGCTACACCTTC. Translating gives CASRAGDRNYGYTF. The complete variable domain, with remaining parts taken from reference TRBV7-2 and TRBJ1-2, reads GAGVSQSPSNKVTEKGKDVELRCDPISGHTALYWYRQSLGQGLEFLIYFQGNSAPDKSGLPSDRFSAERTGGSVSTLTIQRTQQEDSAVYLCASRAGDRNYGYTFGSGTRLTVV.

This clonotype came up a few times. CDR3 in DNA: TGTGCCAGCAGTGTGTGGTCGGATTATGGCTACACCTTC. Its translation: CASSVWSDYGYTF. The rearrangement joins TRBV12-3 or TRBV12-4 to TRBJ1-2; D remains unclear. V lost 5 bases and J 5 bases, leaving 12 bases between the germline ends. The CDR3 extends over 13 amino acids.

A few counts support this clonotype. The V gene is TRBV9, the J gene TRBJ1-2, with 9 nucleotides matching TRBD1. V was pared by 3 bases and J by 7 bases, with 10 bases of the junction left unmatched. The CDR3 is 15 amino acids. Germline lookup yields CDR1 SGDLS and CDR2 YYNGEE. CDR3 bases: TGTGCCAGCAGCGCCAACGGACAGGGGTGGGTTGGCTACACCTTC. It encodes CASSANGQGWVGYTF.

The chain has TRBV11-1 and TRBJ2-3, with 7 bases matching TRBD2. The CDR3 runs 16 residues. The V segment lost 5 bases and the J segment 2 bases; nucleotides outside the gene matches: 10. The V gene's germline CDR1 is SGHAT and CDR2 FQDESV (reference sequence). The CDR3 region is CASSHLTSAFTDTQYF. In DNA form, the CDR3 reads TGTGCCAGCAGCCACCTAACTAGCGCCTTCACAGATACGCAGTATTTT.

This clonotype was counted a few times. This chain uses TRBV29-1 with TRBJ2-1; D possibly corresponds to TRBD2 (6 bases). CDR1 is SQVTM, CDR2 ANQGSEA, per germline. V was pared by 4 bases and J by 8 bases, with 24 bases between. The CDR3 totals 16 residues. DNA of the CDR3: TGCAGCGTTGGAGGCGGCGGGGCCCCTGGAGTTGATGAGCAGTTCTTC. Translation gives CSVGGGGAPGVDEQFF.

The chain uses TRBV4-1 and TRBJ2-1; D is perhaps TRBD2 (5 bases). V was cut by 0 bases and J by 2 bases, with 11 bases left in between. This CDR3 is built from 16 residues. The germline gives CDR1 MGHRA, CDR2 YSYEKL. CDR3: CASSQDPDLTYNEQFF. CDR3 nucleotides: TGCGCCAGCAGCCAAGATCCGGACTTGACCTACAATGAGCAGTTCTTC.

The chain recombines TRBV28 with TRBJ2-6, with 8 bases fitting TRBD1. The CDR3 totals 18 residues. Trimming removed 8 bases from V and 0 bases from J; junction bases left unmatched: 12. Germline loops: CDR1 MDHEN, CDR2 SYDVKM. The CDR3 reads CASLTADRASSGANVLTF. The CDR3 nucleotides are TGTGCCAGCTTAACCGCGGACAGGGCGAGCTCTGGGGCCAACGTCCTGACTTTC. Combining the CDR3 with reference TRBV28 and TRBJ2-6 gives the whole variable domain DVKVTQSSRYLVKRTGEKVFLECVQDMDHENMFWYRQDPGLGLRLIYFSYDVKMKEKGDIPEGYSVSREKKERFSLILESASTNQTSMYLCASLTADRASSGANVLTFGAGSRLTVL.

About this clonotype itself: One junction end disagrees with the germline gene, perhaps due to a read error. The V gene is TRBV18, the J gene TRBJ2-3, with D uncertain. Per the germline V gene, CDR1 is KGHSH and CDR2 is LQKENI. The CDR3 runs 16 residues. For the CDR3, the DNA is TGTGCCAGCTCACCATCGAAAGTGGGTACGACACATACGAAGTATTTT. Its protein is CASSPSKVGTTHTKYF. Using reference TRBV18 and TRBJ2-3 for the parts outside the CDR3, the full variable domain is NAGVMQNPRHLVRRRGQEARLRCSPMKGHSHVYWYRQLPEEGLKFMVYLQKENIIDESGMPKERFSAEFPKEGPSILRIQQVVRGDSAAYFCASSPSKVGTTHTKYFGPGTRLTVL.

J is TRBJ2-2 and V is TRBV29-1, with 12 bases identical to TRBD2. Germline V CDR1 and CDR2: SQVTM, ANQGSEA. J gave up 5 bases and V 7 bases, and 14 bases lay outside the gene matches. The CDR3 length is 17 residues. The CDR3 spells CSAPLTSGSSGTGELFF. The CDR3 region has the DNA TGCAGCGCCCCGCTGACTAGCGGGAGTAGTGGTACCGGGGAGCTGTTTTTT.

V usage is TRBV12-3 or TRBV12-4 and J usage is TRBJ2-3, with D possibly TRBD2 on 6 matching bases. V gave up 5 bases and J gave up 0 bases, with 15 bases separating them. The CDR3 has 16 residues. The DNA of the CDR3 is TGTGCCAGCAGTACCTCGGGGGACGGTAGCACAGATACGCAGTATTTT. Protein product: CASSTSGDGSTDTQYF.

This clonotype has only a few counts. The V gene is TRBV5-1, the J gene TRBJ2-7; D unclear. Germline assignment: CDR1 SGHRS and CDR2 YFSETQ. This CDR3 is 13 amino acids long. The V gene lost 2 bases and the J gene lost 0 bases, with 6 bases spanning the gap. The CDR3 reads CASSFWASYEQYF. CDR3 coding DNA: TGCGCCAGCAGCTTTTGGGCCTCCTACGAGCAGTACTTC.